This T cell receptor beta chain derives from a study of OX40 agonist ivuxolimab in advanced cancers. Profiled with immunoSEQ multiplex PCR; TCRdb holds only in-frame clones, not every one. The data show roughly 87,000 clones, under 95% seen once. Worth noting for this clone: What it recognizes is unknown.

Study conclusions and caveats: Patients who responded partially at 0.1-3.0 mg/kg showed clonal expansion ranking among the lowest. Antigen specificity was not determined for the expanded peripheral T cells.

The sequence was collected from an adult with an advanced solid tumor such as melanoma, head and neck, liver or kidney cancer. The sequences come from CD4+ or CD8+ T cells sorted from blood, collected in a trial of the OX40 agonist ivuxolimab.

Here the CDR3 reads CASSPQTGADTQYF. The CDR3, as DNA: TGTGCCAGCAGTCCACAGACAGGGGCAGATACGCAGTATTTT. The chain has TRBV28 and TRBJ2-3, with 8 bases aligning to TRBD1. Germline CDR1 reads MDHEN; CDR2 reads SYDVKM. V lost 5 bases and J lost 4; bases outside the gene matches: 5. The CDR3 extends over 14 amino acids.